This T cell receptor beta chain was recovered during a study of shared clonotypes between healthy human individuals. Naive CD8 cells, CD45RO-negative and positively selected for CCR7, excluded terminally differentiated effector memory CD45RA+ cells. Looked up from germline, CDR1 is MNHEY and CDR2 is SVGAGI. This CDR3 contains 13 residues. Trimming shortened V by 6 bases and J by 2 bases, and 11 bases separated the two germline ends. Measured with immunoSEQ multiplex PCR; TCRdb has only the in-frame clones, and not every one. The profile shows about 2 million clones, approximately 95% of them singletons.

The chain employs TRBV6-5 and TRBJ2-7; tentative D call: TRBD1 (5 bases). The sequencing input was naive CD8+ T cells sorted from blood. The TCR originated in a young man in good health. CDR3 loop: CASRHTGPYEQYF. The DNA of the CDR3 is TGTGCCAGCAGACACACAGGCCCCTACGAGCAGTACTTC.